These 11 T cell receptor beta chains came from one sample sequenced in a study of T-cell reconstitution after alpha-beta-depleted transplantation in children. It was with unique molecular identifiers that the TCRbeta library was prepared. TCRdb called the PCR reads again in MiXCR, with one record for every CDR3 protein. The repertoire holds some 830,000 distinct CDR3 sequences, 16% seen once, with approximately 5% in the top ten. The sequences come from PBMCs, mostly from graft donor cells, collected 360 days after TCRalphabeta/CD19-depleted stem cell transplant. These receptors originate from a male patient younger than 18 who had a stem cell transplant for acute lymphoblastic leukemia, so the T cells may come from the graft donor.

The chain carries TRBV20-1 and TRBJ2-1; TRBD2 agrees at 14 bases. J was trimmed by 6 bases and V by 2 bases; bases with no gene match: 6. Germline assignment: CDR1 DFQATT and CDR2 SNEGSKA (reference sequence). This CDR3 comprises 16 residues. This chain's CDR3 is CSARTWTSGRSNEQFF. CDR3 in DNA: TGCAGTGCTAGAACGTGGACTAGCGGGAGGTCCAATGAGCAGTTCTTC.

The rearrangement joins TRBV11-2 to TRBJ2-3, with 12 bases identical to TRBD2. The V segment lost 4 bases and the J segment 1 base; nucleotides outside the gene matches: 6. The CDR3 runs to 17 residues. Germline V gene sequence: CDR1 SGHAT, CDR2 FQNNGV. The CDR3 region is CASSSRTSGTGTDTQYF. CDR3 bases: TGTGCCAGCAGCTCGAGGACTAGCGGGACGGGCACAGATACGCAGTATTTT.

This clonotype was observed at least ten times. This chain uses TRBV18 with TRBJ2-1; TRBD2 agrees at 7 bases. The junction had 7 bases not matched to a gene; V was cut back by 2 bases and J by 0 bases. Germline CDR1 is KGHSH and CDR2 is LQKENI. There are 17 residues in the CDR3. CDR3 in amino acids: CASSPIGGGSSYNEQFF. The CDR3 DNA sequence: TGTGCCAGCTCACCAATAGGAGGCGGGAGCTCCTACAATGAGCAGTTCTTC.

The gene calls are TRBV24-1 and TRBJ1-2; TRBD1 agrees at 8 bases. CDR1 KGHDR and CDR2 SFDVKD come from the germline V gene. The CDR3 has 14 residues. V lost 4 bases, J lost 6 bases, and 6 bases stayed unmatched. In DNA form, the CDR3 reads TGTGCCACCAGTGAGGGCGCAGGGGGCGATGGCTACACCTTC. Protein sequence: CATSEGAGGDGYTF.

This clonotype was seen many times. The V call is TRBV12-3 or TRBV12-4, the J call TRBJ1-6; possibly TRBD1 for D (5 bases). V lost 4 bases and J lost 7, with 14 bases in between. The CDR3 has 15 amino acids. The CDR3 here is CASSSLTVRNSPLHF. The DNA of the CDR3 is TGTGCCAGCAGTTCCCTGACAGTGCGCAATTCACCCCTCCACTTT.

This clonotype occurred a few times. Germline and junction disagree at one end, which may indicate a read error. The CDR3 DNA reads as TGTGCCAGCAGCTTAGGGACCGGGCTAGCCTCCTACAATGAGCAGTTCTTC. This gives the protein CASSLGTGLASYNEQFF. V and J are TRBV12-3 or TRBV12-4 and TRBJ2-1, with D perhaps assigned TRBD1 or TRBD2 (5 bases each). The CDR3 runs to 17 residues.

This chain uses TRBV4-1 with TRBJ2-3; no firm D call. Germline-derived CDR1 and CDR2 are MGHRA and YSYEKL. V lost 1 base, J lost 1 base, and 12 bases lay in between. This CDR3 has 16 amino acids. CDR3 sequence reads: CASSQVWPLGTDTQYF. The CDR3 DNA is TGCGCCAGCAGCCAAGTTTGGCCCCTTGGCACAGATACGCAGTATTTT.

The chain links TRBV6-1 to TRBJ2-3; D is perhaps TRBD1 (7 bases). The CDR3 totals 15 residues. Germline CDR1 MNHNS, CDR2 SASEGT. The V gene lost 6 bases and the J gene lost 5 bases, with 18 bases spanning the gap. CDR3 amino acids: CASRRTGGPVDTQYF. The CDR3 DNA reads as TGTGCCAGCAGAAGGACAGGAGGGCCAGTAGATACGCAGTATTTT.

This clonotype was counted ten times or more. The V and J genes are TRBV18 and TRBJ2-7; 9 bases are shared with TRBD2. J lost 6 bases, V lost 5 bases, and 2 bases had no gene match. This CDR3 spans 12 amino acids. Germline loops: CDR1 KGHSH, CDR2 LQKENI. In DNA, the CDR3 is TGTGCCAGCTCAGAACTAGCGGGCGAGCAGTACTTC. Translated, it gives CASSELAGEQYF. Based on the CDR3 plus reference TRBV18 and TRBJ2-7, the full variable domain is NAGVMQNPRHLVRRRGQEARLRCSPMKGHSHVYWYRQLPEEGLKFMVYLQKENIIDESGMPKERFSAEFPKEGPSILRIQQVVRGDSAAYFCASSELAGEQYFGPGTRLTVT.

V usage is TRBV20-1 and J usage is TRBJ2-3; 10 positions agree with TRBD2. The CDR3 runs 15 residues. Per germline, CDR1 DFQATT and CDR2 SNEGSKA (reference sequence). After removal of 6 bases from V and 3 bases from J, the junction contained 9 bases not matched to a gene. The CDR3 region is CSAAGSGRATDTQYF. In nucleotides, the CDR3 is TGCAGTGCGGCCGGAAGCGGGAGGGCGACAGATACGCAGTATTTT.

This clonotype was observed a handful of times. This rearrangement joins TRBV18 to TRBJ2-3; the match to TRBD2 covers 9 bases. V gave up 3 bases and J gave up 3 bases; unmatched junction bases: 4. This CDR3 comprises 15 residues. Germline V gene data show CDR1 as KGHSH and CDR2 as LQKENI. The CDR3 DNA follows: TGTGCCAGCTCACCGGTAGCGGGAGTGACAGATACGCAGTATTTT. Residues: CASSPVAGVTDTQYF.